This T cell receptor beta chain came from a study of blood T cells in healthy people across ages. Germline loops: CDR1 SGHTA, CDR2 FQGNSA. The V and J ends lost 5 bases and 5 bases respectively, with 19 bases between them. This CDR3 region has 15 residues. The authors ran a second PCR of about 7 to 12 cycles using a sample-barcoded 5' primer and a J-beta primer mix. Using its own MiXCR run on the 5' RACE reads, TCRdb lists one record per CDR3 protein. Of roughly 930,000 distinct CDR3 sequences detected, roughly 50% appear once; the ten largest clones hold roughly an eighth. Donors were systemically healthy Caucasian individuals from Russia aged 6 to 90 years. Study results and caveats: Unsorted PBMCs prevented conclusive naive versus antigen-experienced comparison. From one million sequenced T cells, diversity estimates were lower bounds. Across the age range, TCR beta diversity per million T cells fell in a roughly linear way.

Concerning this clonotype itself: Its antigen is currently unknown.

The TCR comes from a man aged 30 to 45 in good health. Sequences were obtained from blood. This rearrangement joins TRBV7-2 to TRBJ2-7; the D call may be TRBD1 or TRBD2 (5 bases each). CDR3 in amino acids: CASSRGWAGWDEQYF. In nucleotides, the CDR3 is TGTGCCAGCAGCCGAGGGTGGGCAGGGTGGGACGAGCAGTACTTC.